The 30 T cell receptor beta chains listed next were all sequenced from one sample in a study of blood T cell repertoires in COVID-19. Assay used: immunoSEQ multiplex PCR; TCRdb lists only in-frame clones, some missing. Among approximately 330,000 clones listed, around 90% were seen once. Material: peripheral blood. Receptors originate from a man in his thirties or forties with COVID-19, enrolled during active disease.

This clone was counted at least ten times. The J gene is TRBJ1-5, the V gene TRBV27; 7 bases fit TRBD1. This CDR3 has 15 amino acids. The germline CDR1 and CDR2 sequences are MNHEY and SMNVEV (reference sequence). With 1 base clipped from V and 4 bases from J, the junction kept 4 bases outside the gene matches. This CDR3 is CASSLWAGGNQPQHF. For the CDR3, the DNA is TGTGCCAGCAGTTTATGGGCAGGGGGAAATCAGCCCCAGCATTTT.

The V gene is TRBV6-5, the J gene TRBJ1-5, with 7 bases matching TRBD1. In germline, CDR1 is MNHEY, CDR2 SVGAGI. CDR3 length equals 15 residues. With 3 bases clipped from V and 1 base from J, the junction kept 3 bases outside the gene matches. CDR3 DNA: TGTGCCAGCAGTTATAAACAGGGGAGCAATCAGCCCCAGCATTTT. Translation: CASSYKQGSNQPQHF.

This rearrangement joins TRBV30 to TRBJ2-7; D may be TRBD1 (6 bases). CDR3 size: 14 residues. The V end was cut by 4 bases, the J end by 3 bases, with 16 bases between. From germline, CDR1 is GTSNPN and CDR2 SVGIG (reference sequence). The CDR3 DNA reads as TGTGCCTGGACCCAGGACAGCAACTACTACGAGCAGTACTTC. The encoded protein is CAWTQDSNYYEQYF. The full variable domain, with the rest looked up from reference TRBV30 and TRBJ2-7, is SQTIHQWPATLVQPVGSPLSLECTVEGTSNPNLYWYRQAAGRGLQLLFYSVGIGQISSEVPQNLSASRPQDRQFILSSKKLLLSDSGFYLCAWTQDSNYYEQYFGPGTRLTVT.

V gene TRBV6-2 or TRBV6-3 combines with J gene TRBJ1-1; the D is unclear. Trimming took off 5 bases at V and 3 bases at J, with 7 bases between the two ends. Germline V gives CDR1 MNHEY, CDR2 SVGEGT. The CDR3 is made up of 12 amino acids. CDR3 DNA sequence: TGTGCCAGCAGTGCGGCATACACTGAAGCTTTCTTT. Encoded protein: CASSAAYTEAFF.

The rearrangement uses TRBV19 and TRBJ1-5, with 7 bases that match TRBD1. J lost 4 bases, V lost 5 bases, and 5 bases had no gene match. Germline values: CDR1 LNHDA, CDR2 SQIVND (reference sequence). The CDR3 sequence is 14 residues long. In nucleotides, the CDR3 is TGTGCCAGTAGTGACAGGACAGGTAATCAGCCCCAGCATTTT. It encodes CASSDRTGNQPQHF.

This chain links TRBV7-3 with TRBJ1-1; D not certain. The CDR3 length is 13 residues. V was shortened by 1 base and J by 1 base, with 4 bases between the two germline ends. From germline, CDR1 is SGHTA and CDR2 FQGTGA. The CDR3 sequence is CASSLSANTEAFF. The CDR3 coding sequence is TGTGCCAGCAGCTTAAGCGCGAACACTGAAGCTTTCTTT.

The chain is built from TRBV6-5 and TRBJ2-7, with D possibly matching TRBD1 (6 bases). Deletions cut 0 bases from V and 2 bases from J, with 8 bases between. This CDR3 has 14 amino acids. CDR1 and CDR2 from the germline V gene are MNHEY and SVGAGI. CDR3 sequence reads: CASSYSGQPYEQYF. The CDR3 region has the DNA TGTGCCAGCAGTTACTCAGGACAGCCCTACGAGCAGTACTTC.

This clone was counted a single time. This sample includes further DNA sequences coding for the same CDR3. The chain is built from TRBV5-1 and TRBJ1-1; 10 bases map to TRBD1. The germline CDR1 and CDR2 sequences are SGHRS and YFSETQ. CDR3 length equals 14 residues. The J segment lost 2 bases and the V segment lost 3 bases, leaving 1 base of the junction unmatched. CDR3 loop: CASSSTGGNTEAFF. Here the CDR3 DNA reads TGCGCCAGCAGCTCGACAGGGGGCAACACTGAAGCTTTCTTT.

The rearrangement joins TRBV9 to TRBJ2-2; D remains ambiguous. CDR3 length equals 16 residues. Germline CDR1 reads SGDLS; CDR2 reads YYNGEE. Trimming shortened V by 3 bases and J by 7 bases, and 19 bases separated the two germline ends. The CDR3 loop is CASSARLPSSGGELFF. The CDR3 coding sequence is TGTGCCAGCAGCGCGAGATTACCCTCTTCAGGCGGGGAGCTGTTTTTT. The complete variable domain, with remaining parts taken from reference TRBV9 and TRBJ2-2, reads DSGVTQTPKHLITATGQRVTLRCSPRSGDLSVYWYQQSLDQGLQFLIQYYNGEERAKGNILERFSAQQFPDLHSELNLSSLELGDSALYFCASSARLPSSGGELFFGEGSRLTVL.

The rearrangement joins TRBV14 to TRBJ2-7; D may be TRBD2 (6 bases). Trimming shortened V by 4 bases and J by 3 bases, and 7 bases separated the two germline ends. This CDR3 is 12 amino acids long. Germline CDR1 SGHDN, CDR2 FVKESK. CDR3: CASSRLVYEQYF. CDR3 bases: TGTGCCAGCAGCCGACTAGTCTACGAGCAGTACTTC.

The CDR3 nucleotides read TGTGCCAGCAGCTCCCAAAGGACAGTCTACGAGCAGTACTTC. It specifies CASSSQRTVYEQYF. The chain is built from TRBV11-2 and TRBJ2-7; TRBD1 is a possible D gene (6 bases). This CDR3 region has 14 residues. V was cut by 4 bases and J by 3 bases, with 13 bases left in between. CDR1 and CDR2 from the germline V gene are SGHAT and FQNNGV.

The chain recombines TRBV29-1 with TRBJ1-2; TRBD1 matches at 9 bases. Trimming cost V 4 bases and J 2 bases; bases outside gene matches: 5. CDR3 length equals 14 residues. Germline loops: CDR1 SQVTM, CDR2 ANQGSEA. The chain's CDR3 is CSVGAGTGNYGYTF. CDR3 DNA: TGCAGCGTTGGAGCCGGGACAGGGAACTATGGCTACACCTTC.

The chain is built from TRBV27 and TRBJ2-3; 9 nucleotides line up with TRBD2. The germline gives CDR1 MNHEY, CDR2 SMNVEV (reference sequence). V shed 2 bases and J 3 bases; nucleotides not matched to a gene: 0. This CDR3 has 14 amino acids. CDR3 DNA sequence: TGTGCCAGCAGTTTAGCGGGAGGGACAGATACGCAGTATTTT. It codes for CASSLAGGTDTQYF.

The J gene is TRBJ2-3, the V gene TRBV7-2; tentative D call: TRBD1 (5 bases). Trimming removed 2 bases at V and 2 bases at J, with 23 bases between. CDR1 is SGHTA and CDR2 is FQGNSA in the germline V gene. The CDR3 runs 19 residues. The CDR3 loop is CASSLYLRTSSLHTDTQYF. CDR3 in DNA: TGTGCCAGCAGCTTATACCTTCGGACATCCAGCCTACACACAGATACGCAGTATTTT.

This chain links TRBV21-1 with TRBJ2-2; the D call TRBD2 from the table was never checked on the DNA. TRBV21-1 corresponds to a pseudogene. This CDR3 comprises 18 residues. The CDR3 spells CASSNRVPGGTNTGELFF. In DNA form, the CDR3 reads TGTGCCAGCAGCAATAGGGTCCCGGGGGGGACGAACACCGGGGAGCTGTTTTTT.

This chain uses TRBV11-3 with TRBJ2-3; 12 bases match TRBD2. The CDR3 spans 16 residues. J lost 3 bases, V lost 5 bases, and 6 bases had no gene match. In germline, CDR1 is SGHNT, CDR2 YENEEA. This CDR3 is CASSPSTSGSTDTQYF. The DNA for the CDR3 is TGTGCCAGCAGCCCCTCGACTAGCGGGAGTACAGATACGCAGTATTTT.

The chain employs TRBV24-1 and TRBJ1-2; TRBD1 matches at 10 bases. V lost 4 bases and J lost 3; bases outside the gene matches: 13. Germline V gene data show CDR1 as KGHDR and CDR2 as SFDVKD. This CDR3 is 18 amino acids long. CDR3 protein: CATSDPGTGDLRDYGYTF. For the CDR3, the DNA is TGTGCCACCAGTGACCCCGGGACAGGGGACCTCCGAGACTATGGCTACACCTTC.

The genes are TRBV19 and TRBJ1-1; tentative D call: TRBD1 (6 bases). The CDR3 is 14 amino acids. The V gene's germline CDR1 is LNHDA and CDR2 SQIVND (reference sequence). The V end lost 5 bases, the J end lost 4 bases, and 14 bases lay between the germline ends. In DNA form, the CDR3 reads TGTGCCAGTAGTCCCAGACAGGTGACCACTGAAGCTTTCTTT. Translation: CASSPRQVTTEAFF. The complete variable domain, with remaining parts taken from reference TRBV19 and TRBJ1-1, reads DGGITQSPKYLFRKEGQNVTLSCEQNLNHDAMYWYRQDPGQGLRLIYYSQIVNDFQKGDIAEGYSVSREKKESFPLTVTSAQKNPTAFYLCASSPRQVTTEAFFGQGTRLTVV.

The genes are TRBV28 and TRBJ2-7, with TRBD1 identical over 7 bases. The V and J ends lost 4 bases and 4 bases, in that order; junction bases with no gene match: 7. The CDR3 totals 14 residues. Germline V CDR1 and CDR2: MDHEN, SYDVKM. DNA of the CDR3: TGTGCCAGCAGTTCACCGGGACAGTGGTACGAGCAGTACTTC. It encodes CASSSPGQWYEQYF.

V gene TRBV7-9 combines with J gene TRBJ2-3; 10 bases match TRBD2. CDR1 and CDR2 from the germline V gene are SEHNR and FQNEAQ (reference sequence). Trimming at V came to 4 bases and at J to 6 bases, leaving 10 bases not matched to a gene. The CDR3 has 16 residues. The CDR3 loop reads CASSSVSGGNWDTQYF. The CDR3 DNA follows: TGTGCCAGCAGCTCGGTTAGCGGGGGGAATTGGGATACGCAGTATTTT.

The CDR3 here is CASSLHPGTSGSYEQYF. The CDR3, as DNA: TGTGCCAGCAGTCTCCACCCAGGGACTAGCGGGAGTTACGAGCAGTACTTC. This chain links TRBV28 with TRBJ2-7; 14 nucleotides match TRBD2. The trim removed 5 bases at V and 4 bases at J, leaving 10 bases unmatched. This CDR3 comprises 17 residues. CDR1 and CDR2 from the germline V gene are MDHEN and SYDVKM.

This clone was seen once. The V gene is TRBV10-3, the J gene TRBJ1-2; D is uncertain. The V gene's germline CDR1 is ENHRY and CDR2 SYGVKD. The CDR3 consists of 12 residues. V lost 6 bases and J 4 bases, leaving 9 bases between the germline ends. CDR3 in DNA: TGTGCCATCAGGGGCGCGGGCTATGGCTACACCTTC. Protein sequence: CAIRGAGYGYTF.

In its sample, this clone was seen once. The V gene is TRBV25-1, the J gene TRBJ2-3, with 7 nucleotides matching TRBD2. The V and J ends lost 4 bases and 2 bases, in that order; junction bases with no gene match: 9. The CDR3 has 16 amino acids. The germline gives CDR1 MGHDK, CDR2 SYGVNS. This chain's CDR3 is CASSAESSGYTDTQYF. The CDR3, as DNA: TGTGCCAGCAGTGCGGAGTCTAGCGGTTACACAGATACGCAGTATTTT.

This clone was recorded many times. The CDR3 region has the DNA TGTGCCAGCAGCAAAGCGGAGGGACCTTATAGCAATCAGCCCCAGCATTTT. Its protein product is CASSKAEGPYSNQPQHF. The chain links TRBV21-1 to TRBJ1-5. TRBV21-1 is a known pseudogene. CDR3 length: 17 residues.

The chain combines TRBV29-1 with TRBJ1-2, with 7 bases lining up with TRBD1. Germline-derived CDR1 and CDR2 are SQVTM and ANQGSEA. The CDR3 spans 13 residues. The junction had 6 bases not matched to a gene; V was cut back by 6 bases and J by 2 bases. The CDR3 loop is CSVGQSGNYGYTF. CDR3 sequence (DNA): TGCAGCGTGGGACAGTCCGGAAACTATGGCTACACCTTC.

The V gene is TRBV18, the J gene TRBJ1-2; weak D call: TRBD1 (6 bases). The germline CDR1 and CDR2 sequences are KGHSH and LQKENI. This CDR3 has 15 residues. Trimming took off 0 bases at V and 8 bases at J, with 16 bases between the two ends. The CDR3 DNA is TGTGCCAGCTCACCACCGTCGGGGGGCGGTCGAGGCTACACCTTC. It yields the protein CASSPPSGGGRGYTF.

J is TRBJ2-1 and V is TRBV24-1; D not resolved. The length of the CDR3 is 11 residues. Germline values: CDR1 KGHDR, CDR2 SFDVKD. V dropped 4 bases and J dropped 9 bases, with 6 bases sitting between them. The CDR3 protein is CATSEEIEQFF. In nucleotides, the CDR3 is TGTGCCACCAGTGAAGAGATTGAGCAGTTCTTC.

This clone was seen a single time. V usage is TRBV5-4 and J usage is TRBJ2-1; the match to TRBD2 covers 11 bases. Germline V lookup: CDR1 SGHNT, CDR2 YYREEE (reference sequence). The V segment lost 8 bases and the J segment 9 bases; nucleotides outside the gene matches: 10. The CDR3 is made up of 14 amino acids. The CDR3 sequence is CASTFSGGVGEQFF. DNA for the CDR3: TGTGCCAGTACCTTTAGCGGGGGGGTCGGTGAGCAGTTCTTC.

This sequence joins TRBV7-2 and TRBJ2-1, with a tentative D call TRBD2 (9 bases). Germline V gene data show CDR1 as SGHTA and CDR2 as FQGNSA. V gave up 3 bases and J gave up 7 bases, with 22 bases separating them. The CDR3 extends over 17 amino acids. The CDR3 sequence: CASSFRQGAGGLNEQFF. In nucleotides, the CDR3 is TGTGCCAGCAGCTTCCGCCAGGGGGCGGGGGGGTTAAATGAGCAGTTCTTC.

The chain combines TRBV19 with TRBJ2-1; 10 bases align to TRBD2. The ends lost 4 bases at V and 2 bases at J; junction bases unmatched: 2. This CDR3 region has 15 residues. The germline V gene has CDR1 LNHDA and CDR2 SQIVND (reference sequence). The CDR3 is CASSNLAGAYNEQFF. The CDR3 region has the DNA TGTGCCAGTAGTAACCTAGCGGGAGCCTACAATGAGCAGTTCTTC. The full variable domain, rest sourced from reference TRBV19 and TRBJ2-1, is DGGITQSPKYLFRKEGQNVTLSCEQNLNHDAMYWYRQDPGQGLRLIYYSQIVNDFQKGDIAEGYSVSREKKESFPLTVTSAQKNPTAFYLCASSNLAGAYNEQFFGPGTRLTVL.